The rows below give T cell receptor beta chains drawn from one sample of a study of blood T cell repertoires in COVID-19. Some clones are missing from TCRdb's copy, which holds only in-frame ones; the method was immunoSEQ multiplex PCR. The sample records roughly 230,000 clones, roughly 80% being singletons. The sequencing input was peripheral blood. Every receptor here comes from a woman aged 80 or older with acute or convalescent COVID-19. Each CDR3 is given without its conserved first and last residue.

>TRBJ2-7|TRBV3-1/TRBV3-2
ASSHLPSGGRKEQY
>TRBJ2-3|TRBV1
TSSQVGGRADTQY
>TRBJ1-5|TRBV7-8
ASSLVGQGIKQPQH
>TRBJ2-1|TRBV30
AWSVQGANEQF
>TRBJ2-1|TRBV7-2
ASRPQGLAWEQF
>TRBJ2-5|TRBV5-4
AIQEAGETQY
>TRBJ1-2|TRBV19
AGGGNYGYT
>TRBJ2-7|TRBV18
ASSQGRSYEQY
>TRBJ1-4|TRBV5-4
ASSLDPRDEKLF
>TRBJ1-1|TRBV3-1/TRBV3-2
ASSQPREGAF